These 25 T cell receptor beta chains share one sample of origin, sequenced in a study of blood T cell repertoires in COVID-19. The data were produced by immunoSEQ multiplex PCR, yet TCRdb's version contains in-frame clones alone and is incomplete. The table has 90,000 to 120,000 clones, roughly four fifths seen once; the top ten hold roughly 5%. Sequencing was done on a sample of peripheral blood. These receptor sequences come from a man in his 60s with acute or convalescent COVID-19.

This chain links TRBV14 with TRBJ1-3, with D unresolved. Germline values: CDR1 SGHDN, CDR2 FVKESK. Deletions cut 3 bases from V and 8 bases from J, with 5 bases between. There are 11 residues in the CDR3. CDR3 protein: CASSQSDTIYF. The CDR3 nucleotides are TGTGCCAGCAGCCAGTCCGACACCATATATTTT.

This sequence joins TRBV10-1 and TRBJ1-1, with 9 bases matching TRBD1. Per the germline V gene, CDR1 is WNHNN and CDR2 is SYGVQD (reference sequence). The V and J ends lost 6 bases and 12 bases, in that order; junction bases with no gene match: 5. This CDR3 has 11 amino acids. Written as DNA, the CDR3 is TGCGCCAGCAGCCGGGACAGGGAAACTTTCTTT. Translation gives CASSRDRETFF.

This chain connects TRBV4-3 to TRBJ2-3; D unresolved. CDR1 and CDR2 from the germline V gene are LGHNA and YSLEER. The V gene lost 5 bases and the J gene lost 2 bases, with 17 bases spanning the gap. This CDR3 spans 16 amino acids. The CDR3 loop is CASSKSLVPYTDTQYF. The CDR3 DNA sequence: TGCGCCAGCAGCAAGAGTTTAGTACCTTACACAGATACGCAGTATTTT.

The gene calls are TRBV9 and TRBJ1-2; a possible D gene is TRBD1 (6 bases). Trimming left V 3 bases short and J 1 base short, with 22 bases between. CDR3 length equals 18 residues. Germline V gene sequence: CDR1 SGDLS, CDR2 YYNGEE. CDR3 sequence reads: CASSEALYRDTFNYGYTF. In DNA form, the CDR3 reads TGTGCCAGCAGCGAGGCCCTTTACCGGGACACCTTTAACTATGGCTACACCTTC.

V and J are TRBV19 and TRBJ1-5, with 7 bases lining up with TRBD1. J was trimmed by 9 bases and V by 3 bases; bases with no gene match: 11. The CDR3 length is 15 residues. CDR1 LNHDA and CDR2 SQIVND come from the germline V gene (reference sequence). The chain's CDR3 is CASSMTGQNTRPQHF. CDR3 DNA: TGTGCCAGTAGTATGACGGGACAGAACACTCGGCCCCAGCATTTT.

The chain has TRBV5-4 and TRBJ2-1; a weak D match, TRBD2 (5 bases). The CDR3 totals 13 residues. In germline, CDR1 is SGHNT, CDR2 YYREEE (reference sequence). V lost 2 bases, J lost 7 bases, and 10 bases lay in between. CDR3 region: CASSFMAGNEQFF. CDR3 DNA sequence: TGTGCCAGCAGCTTCATGGCGGGTAATGAGCAGTTCTTC.

This clone was detected once. The V call is TRBV7-3, the J call TRBJ2-1; TRBD1 agrees at 10 bases. This CDR3 region has 15 residues. The germline V gene has CDR1 SGHTA and CDR2 FQGTGA. J was trimmed by 0 bases and V by 7 bases; bases with no gene match: 3. CDR3 protein: CASKRTGGSYNEQFF. The CDR3 DNA is TGTGCCAGCAAACGGACAGGGGGCTCCTACAATGAGCAGTTCTTC.

The chain links TRBV14 to TRBJ1-4; 9 bases are a match to TRBD1. With 4 bases clipped from V and 8 bases from J, the junction kept 2 bases outside the gene matches. This CDR3 region has 13 residues. Germline V gives CDR1 SGHDN, CDR2 FVKESK. CDR3 nucleotide sequence: TGTGCCAGCAGCCGAGGGACAGGGGAAAAACTGTTTTTT. Amino acid sequence: CASSRGTGEKLFF.

This clone was counted once. The chain joins TRBV19 to TRBJ1-1, with D unresolved. The germline V and J ends were trimmed by 0 bases and 5 bases, with 7 bases remaining between them. Germline V gene data show CDR1 as LNHDA and CDR2 as SQIVND (reference sequence). The CDR3 has 13 residues. Here the CDR3 DNA reads TGTGCCAGTAGTATAGACAGGTCTACTGAAGCTTTCTTT. The encoded protein is CASSIDRSTEAFF.

This rearrangement joins TRBV30 to TRBJ1-5, with D unresolved. CDR3 length: 15 residues. The germline V gene encodes CDR1 GTSNPN and CDR2 SVGIG (reference sequence). The V gene lost 0 bases and the J gene lost 1 base, with 10 bases spanning the gap. The CDR3 protein is CAWSVGSRSNQPQHF. The CDR3 bases are TGTGCCTGGAGTGTTGGCAGCAGGAGCAATCAGCCCCAGCATTTT.

There are a few counts of this clone. This chain joins TRBV2 and TRBJ1-2, with 11 positions matching TRBD1. CDR1 and CDR2 from the germline V gene are SNHLY and FYNNEI. The CDR3 is 14 residues long. The V segment lost 2 bases and the J segment 8 bases; nucleotides outside the gene matches: 4. CDR3 residues: CASSEQDRGQGYTF. CDR3 DNA sequence: TGTGCCAGCAGTGAACAGGACAGGGGGCAAGGCTACACCTTC.

The rearrangement uses TRBV10-2 and TRBJ1-3; D call uncertain. Per the germline V gene, CDR1 is WSHSY and CDR2 is SAAADI. The germline V and J ends were trimmed by 6 bases and 0 bases, with 6 bases remaining between them. This CDR3 comprises 13 residues. In DNA form, the CDR3 reads TGCGCCAGCAGCCCTAACTCTGGAAACACCATATATTTT. This translates into CASSPNSGNTIYF.

The chain is built from TRBV28 and TRBJ1-2, with 7 bases matching TRBD1. From germline, CDR1 is MDHEN and CDR2 SYDVKM. This CDR3 region has 15 residues. Trimming took 7 bases from V and 0 from J; bases not matched to a gene: 8. The CDR3 sequence: CASTIGQGANYGYTF. CDR3 DNA: TGTGCCAGCACAATCGGCCAGGGGGCTAACTATGGCTACACCTTC.

This sequence joins TRBV27 and TRBJ1-2; 7 bases fit TRBD1. The V and J ends lost 6 bases and 5 bases, in that order; junction bases with no gene match: 6. The CDR3 has 13 residues. CDR1 is MNHEY, CDR2 SMNVEV, per germline (reference sequence). The CDR3: CASRAGTAYGYTF. CDR3 nucleotides: TGTGCCAGCAGGGCCGGGACAGCATATGGCTACACCTTC.

V is TRBV11-3 and J is TRBJ2-5; 7 bases are shared with TRBD2. V dropped 1 base and J dropped 4; count of bases not matched to a gene: 3. The CDR3 is 14 amino acids. Per germline, CDR1 SGHNT and CDR2 YENEEA. The CDR3 DNA follows: TGTGCCAGCAGCTTAGGGGGGGGAGGAGAGACCCAGTACTTC. Encoded protein: CASSLGGGGETQYF.

This rearrangement joins TRBV25-1 to TRBJ1-4; D remains ambiguous. Trimming pared 4 bases from V and 7 bases from J, leaving 7 bases between. Germline lookup yields CDR1 MGHDK and CDR2 SYGVNS. The CDR3 is made up of 12 amino acids. The CDR3 bases are TGTGCCAGCAGTGGGCGGGGTGAAAAACTGTTTTTT. Amino acid sequence: CASSGRGEKLFF.

The CDR3, as DNA: TGTGCCAGCAGCCCCCAGGGGGGCGGCTACGAGCAGTACTTC. Protein: CASSPQGGGYEQYF. The V gene is TRBV7-3, the J gene TRBJ2-7; possible D gene TRBD1, 7 bases. Trimming cost V 5 bases and J 3 bases, with 14 bases left between them. CDR3 length equals 14 residues. Germline V lookup: CDR1 SGHTA, CDR2 FQGTGA. Combining the CDR3 with reference TRBV7-3 and TRBJ2-7 gives the whole variable domain GAGVSQTPSNKVTEKGKYVELRCDPISGHTALYWYRQSLGQGPEFLIYFQGTGAADDSGLPNDRFFAVRPEGSVSTLKIQRTERGDSAVYLCASSPQGGGYEQYFGPGTRLTVT.

This rearrangement joins TRBV19 to TRBJ2-2, with 10 nucleotides matching TRBD2. The length of the CDR3 is 17 residues. The germline V gene encodes CDR1 LNHDA and CDR2 SQIVND (reference sequence). V lost 8 bases and J lost 4; bases outside the gene matches: 13. This CDR3 reads CASGGRPSGGRTGELFF. The CDR3 region has the DNA TGTGCCAGTGGGGGTAGGCCTAGCGGGGGACGCACCGGGGAGCTGTTTTTT.

There are a few counts of this clone. The chain carries TRBV25-1 and TRBJ1-2; 7 positions agree with TRBD1. The V segment lost 2 bases and the J segment 3 bases; nucleotides outside the gene matches: 3. The germline CDR1 and CDR2 sequences are MGHDK and SYGVNS. The CDR3 is 14 amino acids. CDR3 loop: CASSEPRGYYGYTF. The CDR3 DNA sequence: TGTGCCAGCAGTGAACCCAGGGGGTACTATGGCTACACCTTC.

This clone appeared a few times. The rearrangement links TRBV19 to TRBJ1-2, with TRBD1 matching over 8 bases. The ends lost 6 bases at V and 4 bases at J; junction bases unmatched: 10. Germline V gives CDR1 LNHDA, CDR2 SQIVND (reference sequence). This CDR3 contains 15 residues. CDR3 sequence reads: CASRLAGQEFYGYTF. In DNA form, the CDR3 reads TGTGCCAGTAGACTGGCGGGACAGGAGTTCTATGGCTACACCTTC.

The V and J genes are TRBV19 and TRBJ1-5; tentative D call: TRBD1 (5 bases). The CDR3 has 14 amino acids. Germline CDR1 reads LNHDA; CDR2 reads SQIVND (reference sequence). V lost 3 bases and J 9 bases, leaving 15 bases between the germline ends. CDR3 DNA: TGTGCCAGTAGTATGGGACTGATATCACGGCCCCAGCATTTT. Amino acids: CASSMGLISRPQHF.

CDR3 bases: TGCGCCAGCAGCACGTCGACAGGAGGGAACACTGAAGCTTTCTTT. Protein product: CASSTSTGGNTEAFF. The V gene is TRBV5-1, the J gene TRBJ1-1; D is perhaps TRBD1 (6 bases). The germline CDR1 and CDR2 sequences are SGHRS and YFSETQ. This CDR3 is built from 15 residues. V gave up 4 bases and J gave up 1 base, with 14 bases separating them.

This rearrangement joins TRBV7-3 to TRBJ2-6; D call uncertain. CDR3 length equals 14 residues. V was cut by 2 bases and J by 2 bases, with 4 bases left in between. The V gene's germline CDR1 is SGHTA and CDR2 FQGTGA. CDR3 in DNA: TGTGCCAGCAGCTTAGGGCCTGGGGCCAACGTCCTGACTTTC. Translation: CASSLGPGANVLTF.

The chain uses TRBV20-1 and TRBJ2-7, with 7 positions matching TRBD2. The CDR3 is 15 amino acids. V lost 3 bases and J lost 2; bases outside the gene matches: 10. CDR1 is DFQATT, CDR2 SNEGSKA, per germline (reference sequence). Here the CDR3 DNA reads TGCAGTGCTAGTTCATACCGACTAGCCCCCTACGAGCAGTACTTC. Translation: CSASSYRLAPYEQYF.

This chain links TRBV18 with TRBJ1-5, with D possibly TRBD1 on 6 matching bases. The V and J ends lost 2 bases and 2 bases respectively, with 7 bases between them. The germline gives CDR1 KGHSH, CDR2 LQKENI. The CDR3 consists of 14 residues. The DNA for the CDR3 is TGTGCCAGCTCACCATCAGGGGGCAATCAGCCCCAGCATTTT. Translated, it gives CASSPSGGNQPQHF.